The source of this T cell receptor beta chain is a study of blood T cell repertoires in COVID-19. Study context: Sites across the United States, Italy and Spain contributed samples from acute and convalescent COVID-19. In each case, the material was cDNA or gDNA derived from T cells, B-cell-depleted T cells, or PBMCs.

Original handling: Estimated nucleated cell counts came from reference gene primer amplification. The protocol was immunoSEQ multiplex PCR, while the TCRdb copy is restricted to in-frame clones and leaves out a portion. That table furnishes V, J and clone size, whereas the DNA furnished D and trimming. The repertoire holds about 280,000 clones, 65% to 90% seen once, with about 5.1% in the top ten. The V and J ends lost 2 bases and 0 bases respectively, with 9 bases between them. The germline gives CDR1 SEHNR, CDR2 FQNEAQ (reference sequence). The CDR3 has 15 amino acids. The chain employs TRBV7-9 and TRBJ2-3; D uncertain. Sequences were obtained from peripheral blood. The clonotype was recovered from a man aged 45-65 years with active or convalescent COVID-19. CDR3 region: CASSLQSFSTDTQYF. Written as DNA, the CDR3 is TGTGCCAGCAGCTTACAGTCTTTTAGCACAGATACGCAGTATTTT.